This T cell receptor (beta chain) appears in the sequencing data of a study of post-analysis software for immune sequencing data. Notes on the study in general: Multiple sclerosis patients showed significantly lower normalized Chao1 diversity than controls did. Patients showed TRBV5-6, TRBV5-1 and TRBV20-1 among five TRBV segments more frequent than in controls.

Unique molecular identifiers were built into the TCR beta cDNA libraries. Some 500,000 cDNA molecules came from around 1 to 9.1 million T cells. In TCRdb, the PCR reads were re-called with MiXCR into one record per CDR3 protein. The repertoire consists of approximately 730,000 distinct CDR3 sequences, with 35% to 55% occurring once and the leading ten covering 4.9%. About this clonotype: Antigen unknown.

V dropped 2 bases and J dropped 2; count of bases not matched to a gene: 11. Germline V lookup: CDR1 MNHEY, CDR2 SVGAGI. The CDR3 runs to 18 residues. The genes are TRBV6-5 and TRBJ2-1; 8 positions match TRBD1. Sequencing was done on a sample of blood. The TCR originated in a girl between 5 and 17 years old with multiple sclerosis. CDR3 DNA sequence: TGTGCCAGCAGTTACGCGACAGGGGCTAGCGACCCCTACAATGAGCAGTTCTTC. The encoded protein is CASSYATGASDPYNEQFF.